This TCR beta chain was identified in a study of beta chain features in type 1 diabetes. The wider study: Age, gender and cell yields were alike across patients and healthy donors. Findings and caveats of the study: Researchers reported that naive, central memory and Treg TCRB repertoires appeared more similar in patients than in healthy donors. TCRB CDR3s were moderately but significantly shorter in Type 1 diabetes patients in all four CD4+ subsets. Short templates might get an advantage during PCR, and this would be equal in patients and controls.

This clone was seen only a few times. Its cognate antigen is unknown. Heparinised blood was drawn once per donor, averaging around 110 mL. Every bit of the isolated RNA underwent reverse transcription, so sequencing read expressed TCRB transcripts. Clones were read by immunoSEQ multiplex PCR, and TCRdb kept only the in-frame ones, dropping some. The data show fewer than 400,000 clones, with about a tenth seen just once and roughly 0.99% held by the top ten. Per germline, CDR1 SGHDN and CDR2 FVKESK. V dropped 3 bases and J dropped 0; count of bases not matched to a gene: 6. The CDR3 has 16 residues. V usage is TRBV14 and J usage is TRBJ2-3; 7 bases fit TRBD2. The receptor was derived from a young man with type 1 diabetes. The source material was central memory CD4+ T cells from blood. CDR3 bases: TGTGCCAGCAGCCAGTGGAGCGGGGCTAGCACAGATACGCAGTATTTT. Translation: CASSQWSGASTDTQYF.